Below, 13 T cell receptor beta chains from the same sample are listed, as sequenced in a study of patients and donors after allogeneic stem cell transplantation. TCRdb reprocessed the RT-PCR reads with MiXCR, giving one entry per CDR3 protein. The sample lists about 40,000 distinct CDR3 sequences; under 40% were seen once. The specimen sequenced was blood, either unsorted or a sorted T cell fraction (not recorded which). The source is a human donor who was either an allogeneic HSCT recipient or a stem cell or donor lymphocyte infusion donor (not recorded which). It is not recorded whose cells these are; they may come from a transplant donor.

This clonotype was seen many times. The chain's CDR3 is CSARDPEGASNQPQHF. In DNA form, the CDR3 reads TGCAGTGCTAGAGATCCCGAGGGGGCGAGCAATCAGCCCCAGCATTTT. The chain employs TRBV20-1 and TRBJ1-5; 7 bases agree with TRBD1. In germline, CDR1 is DFQATT, CDR2 SNEGSKA (reference sequence). The CDR3 length is 16 residues. V lost 0 bases to trimming and J lost 1 base; unmatched junction nucleotides: 6.

This clonotype was seen a few times. The V and J genes are TRBV15 and TRBJ2-1, with 10 bases fitting TRBD2. The CDR3 is 16 residues long. Germline V gives CDR1 LNHNV, CDR2 YYDKDF (reference sequence). Trimming at V came to 0 bases and at J to 7 bases, leaving 6 bases not matched to a gene. CDR3 amino acids: CATSRDGSGRKNEQFF. CDR3 coding DNA: TGTGCCACCAGCAGAGATGGTAGCGGGAGGAAAAATGAGCAGTTCTTC.

The V call is TRBV20-1, the J call TRBJ1-3, with a tentative D call TRBD1 (5 bases). V was clipped by 3 bases and J by 0 bases, with 12 bases between them. The CDR3 sequence is 15 residues long. Germline lookup yields CDR1 DFQATT and CDR2 SNEGSKA (reference sequence). The CDR3 loop reads CSARGRGFSGNTIYF. The CDR3 nucleotides read TGCAGTGCTAGGGGAAGGGGCTTCTCTGGAAACACCATATATTTT.

This clonotype was detected a few times. This chain joins TRBV6-2 or TRBV6-3 and TRBJ1-5; no clear D gene. The germline V gene has CDR1 MNHEY and CDR2 SVGEGT. Trimming removed 6 bases from V and 2 bases from J, with 14 bases in between. The CDR3 is 15 residues long. CDR3: CASSQTGIGNQPQHF. The CDR3 DNA reads TGTGCCAGCAGCCAGACGGGGATCGGCAATCAGCCCCAGCATTTT.

This clonotype occurred a few times. The gene calls are TRBV6-6 and TRBJ2-7, with unresolved D. Per germline, CDR1 MNHNY and CDR2 SVGAGI (reference sequence). V dropped 5 bases and J dropped 6 bases, with 8 bases sitting between them. The CDR3 has 11 amino acids. Here the CDR3 reads CASSPSGEQYF. The CDR3 region has the DNA TGTGCCAGCAGTCCGTCCGGCGAGCAGTACTTC.

This clonotype turned up a few times. The genes are TRBV7-2 and TRBJ1-5; tentative D call: TRBD1 (6 bases). V was shortened by 8 bases and J by 2 bases, with 16 bases between the two germline ends. The germline gives CDR1 SGHTA, CDR2 FQGNSA. The CDR3 spans 15 residues. CDR3 nucleotide sequence: TGTGCCAGCGCACAGGGTACGAATCGCAATCAGCCCCAGCATTTT. Residues: CASAQGTNRNQPQHF.

The V call is TRBV20-1, the J call TRBJ2-7; D is possibly TRBD1 (6 bases). The CDR3 covers 14 residues. Germline loops: CDR1 DFQATT, CDR2 SNEGSKA (reference sequence). The V and J ends lost 6 bases and 2 bases respectively, with 17 bases between them. CDR3 nucleotide sequence: TGCAGTGCCGTTCCGCAGGGGAACACCTACGAGCAGTACTTC. Its protein product is CSAVPQGNTYEQYF.

The genes are TRBV9 and TRBJ2-7; TRBD2 matches at 8 bases. Germline V gene lookup returns CDR1 SGDLS and CDR2 YYNGEE. V lost 3 bases, J lost 1 base, and 3 bases stayed unmatched. The CDR3 sequence is 14 residues long. CDR3 residues: CASSGGLGSYEQYF. The CDR3 DNA sequence: TGTGCCAGCAGCGGGGGACTAGGGTCCTACGAGCAGTACTTC.

This clonotype was recorded many times. CDR3 DNA sequence: TGTGCCAGCAGTTTTACCAGGGGCAATCAGCCCCAGCATTTT. Encoded protein: CASSFTRGNQPQHF. The V call is TRBV12-3 or TRBV12-4, the J call TRBJ1-5; tentatively, D is TRBD1 (5 bases). The length of the CDR3 is 14 residues. V lost 3 bases and J 2 bases, leaving 8 bases between the germline ends.

This clonotype was counted between two and nine times. The chain recombines TRBV5-5 with TRBJ1-6; D perhaps matches TRBD1 (6 bases). The V end was cut by 1 base, the J end by 7 bases, with 9 bases between. Germline-derived CDR1 and CDR2 are SGHKS and YYEKEE (reference sequence). This CDR3 comprises 14 residues. For the CDR3, the DNA is TGTGCCAGCAGCTTGAAGGGGGAGAATTCACCCCTCCACTTT. Protein sequence: CASSLKGENSPLHF.

The chain carries TRBV5-1 and TRBJ1-1, with unresolved D. V was shortened by 4 bases and J by 8 bases, with 18 bases between the two germline ends. The CDR3 is 14 amino acids. Germline V gene data show CDR1 as SGHRS and CDR2 as YFSETQ. CDR3 nucleotides: TGCGCCAGCAGCCTTATCTCCCGTGCTGGGGAAGCTTTCTTT. Protein sequence: CASSLISRAGEAFF.

This clonotype was found a few times. The CDR3 DNA follows: TGTGCCAGTAGGGGAACAAGGGATCAGCCCCAGCATTTT. It translates to CASRGTRDQPQHF. The chain uses TRBV19 and TRBJ1-5, with no clear D. Looked up from germline, CDR1 is LNHDA and CDR2 is SQIVND (reference sequence). CDR3 size: 13 residues. Trimming took 6 bases from V and 5 from J, leaving 11 bases between them.

The table lists this clonotype with a few counts. The chain employs TRBV4-3 and TRBJ1-5, with D unclear. This CDR3 region has 14 residues. Germline loops: CDR1 LGHNA, CDR2 YSLEER. V was trimmed by 4 bases and J by 1 base, leaving 8 bases between them. CDR3 in amino acids: CASSLETSNQPQHF. CDR3 DNA sequence: TGCGCCAGCAGCCTGGAGACCAGCAATCAGCCCCAGCATTTT.